The 16 T cell receptor beta chains reported below all come from one sample, sequenced in a study of T cell responses to AZD1222 COVID-19 vaccine. Using immunoSEQ multiplex PCR, the repertoire was profiled, and TCRdb retains in-frame clones only, with some absent. The table records 100,000 to 120,000 clones, 94% of them present only once. The sample here was peripheral blood, taken 28 days after the second AZD1222 dose. The receptors stem from an adult who received the AZD1222 COVID-19 vaccine.

V is TRBV7-9 and J is TRBJ2-7; 9 bases line up with TRBD1. In germline, CDR1 is SEHNR, CDR2 FQNEAQ (reference sequence). J was trimmed by 3 bases and V by 5 bases; bases with no gene match: 5. The length of the CDR3 is 14 residues. This CDR3 reads CASSRQGVSYEQYF. Here the CDR3 DNA reads TGTGCCAGCAGCCGACAGGGGGTTAGCTACGAGCAGTACTTC.

This rearrangement joins TRBV27 to TRBJ1-2; D perhaps matches TRBD1 (5 bases). CDR3 length: 13 amino acids. V lost 6 bases to trimming and J lost 8 bases, with 16 bases between them. The germline V gene encodes CDR1 MNHEY and CDR2 SMNVEV (reference sequence). This CDR3 is CASSLGVQWGYTF. In DNA, the CDR3 is TGTGCCAGCAGCTTAGGGGTCCAGTGGGGCTACACCTTC.

The chain is built from TRBV3-1 (or the pseudogene TRBV3-2) and TRBJ1-3, with unresolved D. V lost 3 bases, J lost 4 bases, and 4 bases lay in between. The CDR3 contains 12 residues. CDR1 is LGHDT and CDR2 is YNNKEL in the germline V gene (reference sequence). In DNA form, the CDR3 reads TGTGCCAGCAGCCAGTTGGGAAACACCATATATTTT. It is translated as CASSQLGNTIYF.

The chain is built from TRBV6-5 and TRBJ1-5, with D tentatively TRBD1 (6 bases). This CDR3 is built from 14 residues. Germline values: CDR1 MNHEY, CDR2 SVGAGI. The V and J ends lost 7 bases and 5 bases respectively, with 15 bases between them. CDR3 in DNA: TGTGCCAGCACCCAAATGGCAGGGGATCAGCCCCAGCATTTT. It codes for CASTQMAGDQPQHF.

This sequence joins TRBV28 and TRBJ2-3, with 7 nucleotides matching TRBD2. The length of the CDR3 is 15 residues. With V trimmed by 3 bases and J by 0 bases, 3 bases remained unmatched. Germline CDR1 MDHEN, CDR2 SYDVKM. The CDR3 sequence is CASSFGGGSTDTQYF. CDR3 coding DNA: TGTGCCAGCAGTTTCGGCGGGGGTAGCACAGATACGCAGTATTTT. The whole variable domain, remainder taken from reference TRBV28 and TRBJ2-3, is DVKVTQSSRYLVKRTGEKVFLECVQDMDHENMFWYRQDPGLGLRLIYFSYDVKMKEKGDIPEGYSVSREKKERFSLILESASTNQTSMYLCASSFGGGSTDTQYFGPGTRLTVL.

The chain has TRBV20-1 and TRBJ2-7, with 13 bases fitting TRBD2. J gave up 3 bases and V 3 bases, and 8 bases lay outside the gene matches. The CDR3 extends over 16 amino acids. The V gene's germline CDR1 is DFQATT and CDR2 SNEGSKA (reference sequence). For the CDR3, the DNA is TGCAGTGCTAGTCCAGAACTAGCGGGAGGGGACTACGAGCAGTACTTC. It translates to CSASPELAGGDYEQYF.

In its sample, this clone was seen once. The chain recombines TRBV4-1 with TRBJ2-2; D remains ambiguous. Germline V gene sequence: CDR1 MGHRA, CDR2 YSYEKL. The CDR3 extends over 18 amino acids. Trimming took off 1 base at V and 4 bases at J, with 19 bases between the two ends. The chain's CDR3 is CASSQGAGVGLSTGELFF. DNA of the CDR3: TGCGCCAGCAGCCAAGGCGCTGGGGTTGGGCTAAGCACCGGGGAGCTGTTTTTT.

The chain's CDR3 is CASSIRSQNPHGYTF. In DNA form, the CDR3 reads TGTGCCAGTAGTATAAGGTCCCAGAATCCCCATGGCTACACCTTC. The chain combines TRBV19 with TRBJ1-2; D is uncertain. Germline V CDR1 and CDR2: LNHDA, SQIVND (reference sequence). V was pared by 2 bases and J by 6 bases, with 16 bases between. The CDR3 contains 15 residues.

This rearrangement joins TRBV4-2 to TRBJ1-4; D is uncertain. The CDR3 extends over 15 amino acids. The V end was cut by 0 bases, the J end by 5 bases, with 10 bases between. Per the germline V gene, CDR1 is LGHNA and CDR2 is YNFKEQ. In nucleotides, the CDR3 is TGTGCCAGCAGCCAAGAAAGGCTAGGGAATGAAAAACTGTTTTTT. Its protein product is CASSQERLGNEKLFF.

The chain has TRBV7-9 and TRBJ2-7, with D perhaps TRBD1 (6 bases). Germline-derived CDR1 and CDR2 are SEHNR and FQNEAQ (reference sequence). This CDR3 comprises 16 residues. The V and J ends lost 3 bases and 0 bases respectively, with 15 bases between them. The CDR3 nucleotides are TGTGCCAGCAGCTTGAGCCGGGACACCAACTCCTACGAGCAGTACTTC. Encoded protein: CASSLSRDTNSYEQYF.

This sequence joins TRBV2 and TRBJ2-2; 9 bases align to TRBD1. Per germline, CDR1 SNHLY and CDR2 FYNNEI. The CDR3 length is 14 residues. Trimming cost V 8 bases and J 6 bases; bases outside gene matches: 7. Here the CDR3 reads CASEQTGGPGELFF. The CDR3 nucleotides read TGTGCCAGCGAACAAACAGGGGGCCCCGGGGAGCTGTTTTTT.

The chain recombines TRBV19 with TRBJ1-5; D unclear. The CDR3 covers 16 residues. Germline loops: CDR1 LNHDA, CDR2 SQIVND (reference sequence). V was pared by 3 bases and J by 0 bases, with 12 bases between. CDR3 residues: CASSISRPASNQPQHF. As DNA, the CDR3 is TGTGCCAGTAGTATTAGTCGTCCAGCTAGCAATCAGCCCCAGCATTTT.

The chain recombines TRBV7-2 with TRBJ1-4; the match to TRBD1 covers 7 bases. The CDR3 spans 14 residues. Germline V lookup: CDR1 SGHTA, CDR2 FQGNSA. With 3 bases clipped from V and 6 bases from J, the junction kept 4 bases outside the gene matches. CDR3 nucleotides: TGTGCCAGCAGCTTTCAGGGGGGGCATGAAAAACTGTTTTTT. The encoded protein is CASSFQGGHEKLFF.

The chain employs TRBV2 and TRBJ1-2; tentatively, D is TRBD1 (5 bases). CDR3 length: 13 residues. Germline CDR1 SNHLY, CDR2 FYNNEI. Trimming stripped 6 bases from V and 3 bases from J, with 11 bases between. The CDR3 coding sequence is TGTGCCAGCAGCGGGACGGCTCACTATGGCTACACCTTC. Translating gives CASSGTAHYGYTF.

The genes are TRBV30 and TRBJ1-2, with no clear D. V was clipped by 3 bases and J by 7 bases, with 12 bases between them. Germline-derived CDR1 and CDR2 are GTSNPN and SVGIG (reference sequence). The CDR3 length is 12 residues. DNA of the CDR3: TGTGCCTGGAGACCCGACATCTTTGGCTACACCTTC. Amino acid sequence: CAWRPDIFGYTF.

This chain connects TRBV1 to TRBJ2-7; the DNA was not used to check the table's D call, TRBD2. TRBV1 is annotated as a pseudogene. The CDR3 covers 16 residues. CDR3 protein: CTSSQAPTSGRDEQYF. CDR3 sequence (DNA): TGCACCAGCAGCCAAGCCCCGACTAGCGGGAGGGACGAGCAGTACTTC.